This T cell receptor beta chain comes out of a study of regulatory T cells in long-lasting Graves disease. This clonotype has at least ten counts. Time point here: persistent/refractory GD, antithyroid drugs over 5 years with positive TRAb. Researchers made the TCR library from RNA that was extracted from PBMCs. Construction of TCR beta libraries relied on iRepertoire HTBI primers and on Arm-PCR targeting CDR3 regions. TCRdb fed the multiplex PCR reads into MiXCR, producing one record per CDR3 protein. The sample lists some 340,000 distinct CDR3 sequences, roughly 24% seen once, with around 30% in the top ten. This TCR was recovered from a woman between 40 and 55 years old with Graves disease. This specimen was peripheral blood mononuclear cells (PBMCs), taken when the disease was refractory, from a patient treated with antithyroid drugs.

Here the CDR3 DNA reads TGTGCCAGCACCAAGGACAGGGGTATCCTCGAGCAGTACTTC. Translation gives CASTKDRGILEQYF. The genes are TRBV28 and TRBJ2-7, with 9 bases lining up with TRBD1. Looked up from germline, CDR1 is MDHEN and CDR2 is SYDVKM. This CDR3 spans 14 amino acids. J gave up 6 bases and V 7 bases, and 10 bases lay outside the gene matches.